This TCR beta chain was captured by sequencing in a study of beta chain features in type 1 diabetes. Study conclusions and caveats: Within each of all four CD4+ subsets, Type 1 diabetes patients had TCRB CDR3s that were moderately but significantly shorter. HLA influence on TCRB rearrangement stayed unresolved here. For patients and controls alike, PCR might favor shorter templates to the same degree. cDNA sequencing could over-represent cells with high TCR expression. Individuals with type 1 diabetes displayed fewer insertions and more deletions at VDJ junctions.

What was sequenced were expressed TCRB transcripts, since all of the isolated RNA had been reverse transcribed. This table comes from immunoSEQ multiplex PCR, and its TCRdb copy is limited to in-frame clones, with some not included. This sample has roughly 400,000 clones, with around 10% found just once. Ten or more counts support this clone. Its antigen is as yet unknown. V gave up 4 bases and J gave up 3 bases, with 19 bases separating them. The CDR3 extends over 16 amino acids. From germline, CDR1 is LNHDA and CDR2 SQIVND (reference sequence). This sequence originates from a man aged 30 to 39 with type 1 diabetes. The source material was central memory CD4+ T cells from blood. The genes are TRBV19 and TRBJ2-7; TRBD1 might be the D (6 bases). CDR3 loop: CASSRLRDTAFYEQYF. In DNA, the CDR3 is TGTGCCAGTAGTAGACTCCGGGACACAGCCTTCTACGAGCAGTACTTC.